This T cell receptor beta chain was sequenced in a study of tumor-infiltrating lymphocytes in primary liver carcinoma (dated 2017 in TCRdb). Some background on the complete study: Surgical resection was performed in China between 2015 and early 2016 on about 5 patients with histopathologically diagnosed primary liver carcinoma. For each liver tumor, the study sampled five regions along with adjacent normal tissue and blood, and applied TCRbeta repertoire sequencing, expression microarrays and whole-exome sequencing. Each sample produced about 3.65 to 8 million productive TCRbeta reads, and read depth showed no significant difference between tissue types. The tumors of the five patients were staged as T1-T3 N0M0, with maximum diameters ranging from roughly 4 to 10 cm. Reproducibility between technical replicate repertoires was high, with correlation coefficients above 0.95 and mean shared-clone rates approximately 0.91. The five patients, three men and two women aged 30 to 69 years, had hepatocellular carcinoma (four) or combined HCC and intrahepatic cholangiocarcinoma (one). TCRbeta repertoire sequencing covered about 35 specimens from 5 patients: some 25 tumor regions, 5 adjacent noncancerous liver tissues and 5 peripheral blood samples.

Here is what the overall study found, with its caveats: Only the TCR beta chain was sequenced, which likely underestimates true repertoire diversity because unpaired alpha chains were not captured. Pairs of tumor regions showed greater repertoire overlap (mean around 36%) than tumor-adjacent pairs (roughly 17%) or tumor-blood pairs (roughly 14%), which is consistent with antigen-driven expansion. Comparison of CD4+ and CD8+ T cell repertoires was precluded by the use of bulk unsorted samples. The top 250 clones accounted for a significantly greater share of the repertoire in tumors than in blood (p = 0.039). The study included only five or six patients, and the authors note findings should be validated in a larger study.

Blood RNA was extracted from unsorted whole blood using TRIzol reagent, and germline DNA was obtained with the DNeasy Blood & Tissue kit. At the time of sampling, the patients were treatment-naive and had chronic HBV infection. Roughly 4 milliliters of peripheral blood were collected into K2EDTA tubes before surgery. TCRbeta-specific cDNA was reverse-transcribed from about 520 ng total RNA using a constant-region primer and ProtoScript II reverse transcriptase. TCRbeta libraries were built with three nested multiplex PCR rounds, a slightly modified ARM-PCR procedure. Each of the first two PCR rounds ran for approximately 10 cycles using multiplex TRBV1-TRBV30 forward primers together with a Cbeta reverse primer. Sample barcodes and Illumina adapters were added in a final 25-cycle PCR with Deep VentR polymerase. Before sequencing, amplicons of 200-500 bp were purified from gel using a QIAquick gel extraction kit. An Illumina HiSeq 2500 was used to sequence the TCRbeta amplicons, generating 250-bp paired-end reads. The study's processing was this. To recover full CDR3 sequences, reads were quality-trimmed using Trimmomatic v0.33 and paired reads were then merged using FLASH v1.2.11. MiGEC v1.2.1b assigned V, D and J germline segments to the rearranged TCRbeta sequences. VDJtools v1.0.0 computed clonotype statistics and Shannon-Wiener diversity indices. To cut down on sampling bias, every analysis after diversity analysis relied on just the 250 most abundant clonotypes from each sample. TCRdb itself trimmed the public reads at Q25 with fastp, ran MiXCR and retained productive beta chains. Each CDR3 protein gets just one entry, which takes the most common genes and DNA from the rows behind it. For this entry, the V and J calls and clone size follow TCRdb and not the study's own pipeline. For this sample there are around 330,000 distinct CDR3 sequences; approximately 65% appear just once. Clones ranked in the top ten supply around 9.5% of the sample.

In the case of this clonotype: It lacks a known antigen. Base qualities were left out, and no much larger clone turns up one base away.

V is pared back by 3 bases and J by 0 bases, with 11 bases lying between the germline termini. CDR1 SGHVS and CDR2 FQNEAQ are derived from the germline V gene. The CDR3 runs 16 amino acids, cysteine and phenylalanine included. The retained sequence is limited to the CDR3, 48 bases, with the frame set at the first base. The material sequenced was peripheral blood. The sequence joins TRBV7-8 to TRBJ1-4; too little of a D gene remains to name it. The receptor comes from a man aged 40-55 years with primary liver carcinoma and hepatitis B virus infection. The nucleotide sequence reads TGTGCCAGCAGCTTGATGGGCTCTGCAACTAATGAAAAACTGTTTTTT. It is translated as CASSLMGSATNEKLFF.